This T cell receptor (beta chain) emerged from a study of T cell responses to AZD1222 COVID-19 vaccine. Study results and caveats: After two AZD1222 doses, spike-specific TCR breadth and depth rose versus day 0. No day 14 peak samples; only post-peak repertoires were characterized.

Germline lookup yields CDR1 LGHNA and CDR2 YNFKEQ. The CDR3 loop spans 16 amino acids. Trimming cost V 3 bases and J 0 bases; bases outside gene matches: 5. This clone was seen once. Its antigen is unknown. Assay: immunoSEQ multiplex PCR; the TCRdb copy retains only in-frame clones and omits some. Of some 140,000 clones in the sample, just over 90% are singletons; the top ten hold under 2%. The V and J genes are TRBV4-2 and TRBJ1-3; 7 bases match TRBD1. The sequencing used peripheral blood, collected on day 0 of AZD1222 vaccination. This receptor was obtained from an adult in good health. CDR3 coding DNA: TGTGCCAGCAGCCATTCCGGGACAGACTCTGGAAACACCATATATTTT. Translated, it gives CASSHSGTDSGNTIYF.